A single sample is the source of the 14 T cell receptor beta chains below, sequenced in a study of control samples from healthy donors and cancer patients. Only in-frame clones appear in the TCRdb table, and some are missing; sequencing was by immunoSEQ multiplex PCR. The data show around 68,000 clones, about 83% seen once. The sample was blood. These receptors were obtained from a man in his sixties in good health.

The chain couples TRBV6-2 or TRBV6-3 to TRBJ1-5, with TRBD1 as a possible D gene (5 bases). Germline CDR1 is MNHEY and CDR2 is SVGEGT. Trimming took 0 bases from V and 0 from J, leaving 6 bases between them. This CDR3 has 15 amino acids. The CDR3 nucleotides are TGTGCCAGCAGTTACTCGAGGGGTAGCAATCAGCCCCAGCATTTT. Translating gives CASSYSRGSNQPQHF.

Concerning this clone itself: A junction boundary mismatches the germline segment, possibly from a read error. The sample contains more than one DNA sequence encoding this CDR3. V is TRBV7-9 and J is TRBJ1-5, with 11 bases matching TRBD1. CDR3 size: 19 residues. CDR1 and CDR2 (germline): SEHNR, FQNEAQ (reference sequence). This CDR3 reads CASSLALGTGGTNNQPQHF. Written as DNA, the CDR3 is TGTGCTAGCAGCTTAGCGTTAGGGACAGGGGGTACTAATAATCAGCCCCAGCATTTT.

This rearrangement joins TRBV20-1 to TRBJ2-7; perhaps TRBD1 as D (6 bases). In germline, CDR1 is DFQATT, CDR2 SNEGSKA (reference sequence). V was trimmed by 3 bases and J by 1 base, leaving 16 bases between them. This CDR3 comprises 15 residues. For the CDR3, the DNA is TGCAGTGCTAGTACCCTTGGACAGACATCCTACGAGCAGTACTTC. Its protein is CSASTLGQTSYEQYF.

The V gene is TRBV3-1 (or the pseudogene TRBV3-2), the J gene TRBJ1-2; D might be TRBD1 (5 bases). Trimming shortened V by 0 bases and J by 4 bases, and 9 bases separated the two germline ends. CDR3 length equals 14 residues. Germline CDR1 reads LGHDT; CDR2 reads YNNKEL (reference sequence). The CDR3 loop is CASSQDQGTYGYTF. In DNA form, the CDR3 reads TGTGCCAGCAGCCAAGATCAGGGCACCTATGGCTACACCTTC.

V is TRBV6-5 and J is TRBJ2-5; no reliable D call. The CDR3 consists of 15 residues. From germline, CDR1 is MNHEY and CDR2 SVGAGI. V was cut by 5 bases and J by 3 bases, with 16 bases left in between. In nucleotides, the CDR3 is TGTGCCAGCAGTAGAATCGGGCAGCCCGAAGAGACCCAGTACTTC. Translating it yields CASSRIGQPEETQYF.

The chain couples TRBV4-1 to TRBJ2-3; no clear D gene. The CDR3 has 14 amino acids. Deletions cut 2 bases from V and 6 bases from J, with 12 bases between. Germline V lookup: CDR1 MGHRA, CDR2 YSYEKL. Here the CDR3 DNA reads TGCGCCAGCAGCCAAAATAGTGCTGGGGATACGCAGTATTTT. It specifies CASSQNSAGDTQYF.

A single count supports this clone. The chain links TRBV5-1 to TRBJ2-7; 8 bases match TRBD1. Germline-derived CDR1 and CDR2 are SGHRS and YFSETQ. After removal of 4 bases from V and 3 bases from J, the junction contained 6 bases not matched to a gene. The CDR3 length is 14 residues. The CDR3 region has the DNA TGCGCCAGCAGCCTGGGGACAGGAAACTACGAGCAGTACTTC. Its translation: CASSLGTGNYEQYF.

This chain links TRBV6-4 with TRBJ2-1; TRBD1 or TRBD2 may be the D gene (5 bases each). CDR3 length equals 16 residues. Trimming left V 3 bases short and J 0 bases short, with 12 bases between. Germline-derived CDR1 and CDR2 are MRHNA and SNTAGT. The CDR3 sequence is CASSDGAGSSYNEQFF. The CDR3 bases are TGTGCCAGCAGTGATGGAGCAGGGAGCTCCTACAATGAGCAGTTCTTC.

The chain is built from TRBV29-1 and TRBJ1-4; D may be TRBD1 (5 bases). With 6 bases removed from V and 1 base from J, the gap between germline ends came to 9 bases. The CDR3 is made up of 13 amino acids. Germline CDR1 SQVTM, CDR2 ANQGSEA. The CDR3 loop is CSVEQETNEKLFF. The CDR3 nucleotides are TGCAGCGTCGAACAGGAAACTAATGAAAAACTGTTTTTT.

The chain employs TRBV3-1 (or the pseudogene TRBV3-2) and TRBJ2-5, with unresolved D. Between the trimmed V and J ends, which lost 4 bases and 1 base, there was a span of 10 bases. This CDR3 has 14 amino acids. The germline gives CDR1 LGHDT, CDR2 YNNKEL (reference sequence). CDR3 amino acids: CASSPLTGQETQYF. In DNA form, the CDR3 reads TGTGCCAGCAGCCCCTTAACGGGCCAAGAGACCCAGTACTTC.

The chain employs TRBV27 and TRBJ1-6; the match to TRBD1 covers 7 bases. This CDR3 comprises 15 residues. CDR1 is MNHEY, CDR2 SMNVEV, per germline (reference sequence). The V and J ends lost 5 bases and 3 bases, in that order; junction bases with no gene match: 4. CDR3 protein: CASSDRQGYNSPLHF. In DNA form, the CDR3 reads TGTGCCAGCAGTGACCGACAGGGCTATAATTCACCCCTCCACTTT.

The chain combines TRBV12-3 or TRBV12-4 with TRBJ2-1; D is unresolved. The CDR3 is 11 amino acids. V shed 2 bases and J shed 8 bases, with 4 bases lying between them. CDR3 in amino acids: CASSLIYEQFF. The CDR3 DNA is TGTGCCAGCAGTTTAATCTATGAGCAGTTCTTC.

This clone showed up just once. CDR3 protein: CASSFGGSHTGELFF. The DNA for the CDR3 is TGTGCCAGCAGCTTCGGTGGGAGCCACACCGGGGAGCTGTTTTTT. The chain is built from TRBV7-8 and TRBJ2-2; maybe TRBD2 (5 bases). Trimming left V 3 bases short and J 3 bases short, with 11 bases between. The CDR3 loop spans 15 amino acids. Germline V gene data show CDR1 as SGHVS and CDR2 as FQNEAQ. The variable domain in full, completed from reference TRBV7-8 and TRBJ2-2, reads GAGVSQSPRYKVAKRGQDVALRCDPISGHVSLFWYQQALGQGPEFLTYFQNEAQLDKSGLPSDRFFAERPEGSVSTLKIQRTQQEDSAVYLCASSFGGSHTGELFFGEGSRLTVL.

The table lists this clone with a count of one. This chain connects TRBV25-1 to TRBJ2-4; tentative D call: TRBD2 (6 bases). The V gene's germline CDR1 is MGHDK and CDR2 SYGVNS. V was trimmed by 2 bases and J by 11 bases, leaving 16 bases between them. The CDR3 has 14 amino acids. CDR3 sequence: CASSETAGKQVQYF. The CDR3 DNA reads TGTGCCAGCAGTGAAACGGCGGGAAAACAGGTTCAGTACTTC.